This section outlines one TCR beta chain sequence together with its context. Its antigen remains unidentified. The PCR was carried out with 60 Vbeta primers and 13 Jbeta primers. Authors' data handling: Unique TCR beta chains numbered approximately 80 million in a later analysis, with roughly 10 million shared. Produced via immunoSEQ multiplex PCR; TCRdb's table is partial and in-frame only. V and J calls and clone size are given by that table; D and trimming were obtained from the DNA. The sample lists roughly 120,000 clones, more than 65% occurring once. This sample was included in a study of cytomegalovirus exposure and HLA in healthy donors. Trimming removed 2 bases from V and 4 bases from J; junction bases left unmatched: 4. The germline CDR1 and CDR2 sequences are KGHSH and LQKENI. The CDR3 sequence is 14 residues long. Study results and limitations: Some TCR beta chains (roughly 150 of them) were listed as cytomegalovirus-associated. Some V segments could not be told apart, so they were left out, TRBV6-2 and TRBV6-3 among them. In an earlier analysis, most TCR beta V segments were productive about 90% or about 30% of the time.

The sequence was collected from a woman between 18 and 29 years old in good health and CMV-seronegative. The sequenced sample was PBMCs. The chain couples TRBV18 to TRBJ1-2; TRBD1 matches 7 bases. The CDR3 DNA reads TGTGCCAGCTCACCAACAGGGGAAGGCTATGGCTACACCTTC. Protein: CASSPTGEGYGYTF.